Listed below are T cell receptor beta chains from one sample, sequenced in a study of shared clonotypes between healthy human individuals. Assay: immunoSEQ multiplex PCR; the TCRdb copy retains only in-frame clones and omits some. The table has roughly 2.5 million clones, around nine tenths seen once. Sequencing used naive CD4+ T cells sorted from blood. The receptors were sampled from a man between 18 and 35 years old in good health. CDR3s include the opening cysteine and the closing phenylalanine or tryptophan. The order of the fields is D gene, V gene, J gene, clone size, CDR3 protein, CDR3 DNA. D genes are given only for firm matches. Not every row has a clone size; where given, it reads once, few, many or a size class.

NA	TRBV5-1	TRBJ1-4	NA	CASSTSDIREKLFF	TGCGCCAGCAGCACGTCGGACATTCGAGAAAAACTGTTTTTT
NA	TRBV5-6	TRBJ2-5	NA	CASSLRDGPGTQYF	TGTGCCAGCAGCTTACGGGACGGACCGGGGACCCAGTACTTC
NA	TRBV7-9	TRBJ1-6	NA	CASSLAGARYNSPLHF	TGTGCCAGCAGCTTAGCGGGAGCCCGCTATAATTCACCCCTCCACTTT
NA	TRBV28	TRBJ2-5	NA	CASSPSAAGGKTQYF	TGTGCCAGCAGCCCCTCAGCGGCAGGAGGGAAGACCCAGTACTTC
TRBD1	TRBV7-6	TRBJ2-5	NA	CASSRQGQTQYF	TGTGCCAGCAGCCGACAGGGGCAGACCCAGTACTTC
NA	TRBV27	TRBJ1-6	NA	CASSIRGGVNSPLHF	TGTGCCAGCAGTATCCGGGGAGGGGTGAATTCACCCCTCCACTTT
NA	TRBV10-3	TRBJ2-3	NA	CAIRGSTDTQYF	TGTGCCATCAGAGGCAGCACAGATACGCAGTATTTT
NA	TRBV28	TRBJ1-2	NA	CAGLDSGNYGYTF	TGTGCCGGCCTGGATTCAGGAAACTATGGCTACACCTTC
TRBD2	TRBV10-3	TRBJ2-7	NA	CAISEGTSGKLEQYF	TGTGCCATCAGTGAGGGGACTAGCGGGAAGCTCGAGCAGTACTTC
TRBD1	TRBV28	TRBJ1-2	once	CASSLGGQGAIYGYTF	TGTGCCAGCAGCCTAGGGGGTCAGGGGGCTATCTATGGCTACACCTTC
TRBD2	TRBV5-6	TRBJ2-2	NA	CASSLVAGGTGELFF	TGTGCCAGCAGCTTGGTTGCGGGAGGCACCGGGGAGCTGTTTTTT
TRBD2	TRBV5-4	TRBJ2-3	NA	CASSLVAGVTDTQYF	TGTGCCAGCAGCTTGGTAGCGGGAGTCACAGATACGCAGTATTTT
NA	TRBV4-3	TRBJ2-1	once	CANSQDPPPSSYNEQFF	TGCGCCAACAGCCAAGATCCTCCCCCGAGCTCCTACAATGAGCAGTTCTTC
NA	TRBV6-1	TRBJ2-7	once	CASRRASPYEQYF	TGTGCCAGCAGGAGAGCTAGCCCCTACGAGCAGTACTTC
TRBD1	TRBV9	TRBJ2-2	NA	CASSVGQGNTGELFF	TGTGCCAGCAGCGTAGGACAGGGGAACACCGGGGAGCTGTTTTTT
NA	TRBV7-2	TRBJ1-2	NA	CASSLFLGESLLGDYGYTF	TGTGCCAGCAGCTTATTTCTGGGGGAGTCCCTCCTGGGGGACTATGGCTACACCTTC
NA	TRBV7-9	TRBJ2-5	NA	CASSLRTEKETQYF	TGTGCCAGCAGCCTCCGGACTGAAAAAGAGACCCAGTACTTC
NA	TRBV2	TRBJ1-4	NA	CASRRGTNEKLFF	TGTGCCAGCCGGCGAGGAACTAATGAAAAACTGTTTTTT
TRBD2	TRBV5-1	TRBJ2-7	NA	CASSLTSGSRSSYEQYF	TGCGCCAGCAGCTTGACTAGCGGGAGTCGAAGCTCCTACGAGCAGTACTTC
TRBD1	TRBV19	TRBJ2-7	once	CASSEGTGDEQYF	TGTGCCAGTAGTGAGGGGACAGGGGACGAGCAGTACTTC
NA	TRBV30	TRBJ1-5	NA	CAWSRGQYSNQPQHF	TGTGCCTGGAGCCGCGGACAGTATAGCAATCAGCCCCAGCATTTT
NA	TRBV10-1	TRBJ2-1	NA	CASSESGGSYNEQFF	TGCGCCAGCAGTGAGTCTGGGGGCTCCTACAATGAGCAGTTCTTC
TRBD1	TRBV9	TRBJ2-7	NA	CASSFRDSYEQYF	TGTGCCAGCAGCTTCCGGGACAGCTACGAGCAGTACTTC
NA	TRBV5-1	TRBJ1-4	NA	CASSLGPEVNEKLFF	TGCGCCAGCAGCTTGGGCCCGGAAGTAAATGAAAAACTGTTTTTT
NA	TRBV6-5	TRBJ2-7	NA	CASSGKGEQYF	TGTGCCAGCAGTGGGAAGGGGGAGCAGTACTTC
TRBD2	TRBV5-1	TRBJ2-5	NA	CASSSGTSGEETQYF	TGCGCCAGCAGCTCTGGGACTAGCGGGGAAGAGACCCAGTACTTC
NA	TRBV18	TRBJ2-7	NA	CASSHGQGSYEQYF	TGTGCCAGCTCACATGGTCAGGGCTCCTACGAGCAGTACTTC
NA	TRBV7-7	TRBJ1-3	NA	CASSLAGSGNTIYF	TGTGCTAGCAGCTTAGCGGGCTCTGGAAACACCATATATTTT
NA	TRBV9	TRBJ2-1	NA	CASSSQAYNEQFF	TGTGCCAGCAGCTCCCAAGCATACAATGAGCAGTTCTTC
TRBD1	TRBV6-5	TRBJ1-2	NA	CASSYSTGARGYTF	TGTGCCAGCAGTTACTCGACAGGGGCTAGAGGCTACACCTTC
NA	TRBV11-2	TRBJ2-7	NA	CASSLGREYAYEQYF	TGTGCCAGCAGCTTAGGGAGAGAATATGCCTACGAGCAGTACTTC
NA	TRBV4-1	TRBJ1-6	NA	CASSQVQYRAGRDSPLHF	TGCGCCAGCAGCCAAGTCCAATACAGGGCAGGGAGGGATTCACCCCTCCACTTT
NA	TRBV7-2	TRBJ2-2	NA	CATGPQNTGELFF	TGTGCCACAGGGCCCCAGAACACCGGGGAGCTGTTTTTT
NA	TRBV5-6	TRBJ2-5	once	CASSLEDAAQETQYF	TGTGCCAGCAGCTTGGAGGATGCGGCACAAGAGACCCAGTACTTC
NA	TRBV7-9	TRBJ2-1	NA	CASSSSGYNEQFF	TGTGCCAGCAGCTCCTCGGGCTACAATGAGCAGTTCTTC
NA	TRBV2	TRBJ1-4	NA	CASSGQAGGEKLFF	TGTGCCAGCAGTGGACAGGCCGGAGGGGAAAAACTGTTTTTT
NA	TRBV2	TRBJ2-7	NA	CASSVLSYEQYF	TGTGCCAGCAGTGTCCTCTCCTACGAGCAGTACTTC
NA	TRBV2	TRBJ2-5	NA	CASTKVETQYF	TGTGCCAGCACTAAGGTAGAGACCCAGTACTTC
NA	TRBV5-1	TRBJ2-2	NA	CASTQIPNTGELFF	TGCGCCAGCACTCAAATCCCTAACACCGGGGAGCTGTTTTTT
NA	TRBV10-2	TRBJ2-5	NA	CASSESRQETQYF	TGCGCCAGCAGTGAGTCGAGGCAAGAGACCCAGTACTTC
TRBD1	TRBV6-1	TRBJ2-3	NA	CASRRDRGTDTQYF	TGTGCCAGCAGAAGGGACAGGGGCACAGATACGCAGTATTTT
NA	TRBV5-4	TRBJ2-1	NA	CASSSYGSGDDEQFF	TGTGCCAGCAGCTCGTACGGGTCCGGAGACGATGAGCAGTTCTTC
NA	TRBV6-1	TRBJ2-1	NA	CASSEGPASDEQFF	TGTGCCAGCAGTGAAGGGCCAGCGAGTGATGAGCAGTTCTTC
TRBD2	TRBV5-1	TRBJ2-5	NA	CASSTGGLVQETQYF	TGCGCCAGCAGTACCGGGGGACTAGTCCAAGAGACCCAGTACTTC
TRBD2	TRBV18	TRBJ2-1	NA	CASCAGTSWVEQFF	TGTGCCAGCTGCGCCGGGACTAGCTGGGTGGAGCAGTTCTTC
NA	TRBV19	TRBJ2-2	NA	CASRPPGLRNTGELFF	TGTGCCAGTAGACCCCCGGGCCTAAGGAACACCGGGGAGCTGTTTTTT
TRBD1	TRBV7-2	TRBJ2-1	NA	CASSLNLLRAGGYNEQFF	TGTGCCAGCAGCCTAAACCTACTTCGGGCAGGGGGCTACAATGAGCAGTTCTTC
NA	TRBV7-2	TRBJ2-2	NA	CASSPGVATGELFF	TGTGCCAGCAGCCCGGGAGTAGCCACCGGGGAGCTGTTTTTT
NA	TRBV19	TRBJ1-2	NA	CASSIKHGPLGYTF	TGTGCCAGTAGTATCAAGCACGGACCCCTCGGCTACACCTTC
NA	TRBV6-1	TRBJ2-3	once	CASSEGPLMPDTQYF	TGTGCCAGCAGTGAAGGTCCCCTGATGCCAGATACGCAGTATTTT
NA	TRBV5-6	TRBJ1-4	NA	CASSLRQVTNEKLFF	TGTGCCAGCAGCCTCCGACAGGTCACTAATGAAAAACTGTTTTTT
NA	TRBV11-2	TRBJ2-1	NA	CASSLGQELYNEQFF	TGTGCCAGCAGCTTAGGTCAGGAACTTTACAATGAGCAGTTCTTC
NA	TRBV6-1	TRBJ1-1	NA	CASSSVNTEAFF	TGTGCCAGCAGTTCAGTAAACACTGAAGCTTTCTTT
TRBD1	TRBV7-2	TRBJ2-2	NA	CASRRYGTVNTGELFF	TGTGCCAGCAGACGATACGGGACAGTTAACACCGGGGAGCTGTTTTTT
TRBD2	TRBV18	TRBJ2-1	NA	CASSSGLINEQFF	TGTGCCAGCTCATCGGGACTAATCAATGAGCAGTTCTTC
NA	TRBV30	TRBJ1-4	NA	CAWSLNEKLFF	TGTGCCTGGAGTCTTAATGAAAAACTGTTTTTT
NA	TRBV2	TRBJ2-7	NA	CASSEWGSDEQYF	TGTGCCAGCAGTGAATGGGGTTCCGACGAGCAGTACTTC